This T cell receptor beta chain comes out of a study of blood T cell repertoires in COVID-19. In the original workflow: Reference gene primer amplification yielded estimated nucleated cell counts. Repertoires were generated with immunoSEQ multiplex PCR, while TCRdb's copy carries only in-frame clones and drops some. V and J calls plus clone size are reproduced from that table; the DNA served to infer D and trimming. This sample has about 150,000 clones; 80% to 90% occur once, and the top ten carry 3% to 4%. This CDR3 region has 18 residues. The trim removed 4 bases at V and 1 base at J, leaving 14 bases unmatched. Germline loops: CDR1 SGHRS, CDR2 YFSETQ.

V is TRBV5-1 and J is TRBJ2-3, with 8 bases aligning to TRBD2. The sample comprised peripheral blood. The receptor was derived from a man between 65 and 85 years old with acute or convalescent COVID-19. The CDR3 nucleotides are TGCGCCAGCAGCCTTACTAGCGGAGGGGGGTTGGGCACAGATACGCAGTATTTT. It yields the protein CASSLTSGGGLGTDTQYF.